The TCR beta chain described here comes from a study of blood T cell repertoires in COVID-19. Study-wide context: Spain, Italy and the United States supplied samples that represented acute and convalescent COVID-19.

Trimming took 6 bases from V and 0 from J, leaving 10 bases between them. The CDR3 contains 13 residues. Germline values: CDR1 SQVTM, CDR2 ANQGSEA. Per the original methods: The assay estimated nucleated cells by amplifying reference gene primers. TCRdb keeps only in-frame clones here, not all; method: immunoSEQ multiplex PCR. V and J calls plus clone size are reproduced from that table; the DNA served to infer D and trimming. The sample consists of 250,000 to 350,000 clones, about 85% of them appearing once. Seattle participants joined during active infection and were tracked over time. The V call is TRBV29-1, the J call TRBJ2-3; TRBD1 might be the D (6 bases). This TCR derives from a human donor with COVID-19, enrolled during active disease. The donor label of this sample is uncertain. The sequenced sample was peripheral blood. The CDR3 region is CSVRQASTDTQYF. In DNA, the CDR3 is TGCAGCGTACGACAGGCGAGCACAGATACGCAGTATTTT.